This T cell receptor beta chain was sequenced for a study of blood T cell repertoires in COVID-19. CDR3 length: 16 amino acids. Germline assignment: CDR1 KGHDR and CDR2 SFDVKD. V shed 4 bases, J shed 5 bases, and the junction held 9 bases outside the gene matches. The table came from immunoSEQ multiplex PCR; TCRdb's copy has only in-frame clones and leaves some out. The sample carries nearly 25,000 clones, about 92% recorded once. Source material: peripheral blood. This TCR was sampled from a man in his sixties or seventies with active COVID-19. The rearrangement links TRBV24-1 to TRBJ2-1, with TRBD2 identical over 8 bases. The CDR3 nucleotides are TGTGCCACCAGTGAAGTGACCCGGGGGGGGCACAATGAGCAGTTCTTC. This translates into CATSEVTRGGHNEQFF.